This TCR beta chain was profiled in a study of T cell changes during pregnancy in multiple sclerosis. The germline gives CDR1 SEHNR, CDR2 FQNEAQ (reference sequence). With 2 bases clipped from V and 6 bases from J, the junction kept 13 bases outside the gene matches. CDR3 length equals 17 residues. Some clones are missing from TCRdb's copy, which holds only in-frame ones; the method was immunoSEQ multiplex PCR. The sample includes about 59,000 clones, 90% to 95% of them seen just once. Sequencing was performed on CD8+ T cells from peripheral blood mononuclear cells, taken after pregnancy. The source of this sequence is a female donor with multiple sclerosis, enrolled in a pregnancy study. The chain joins TRBV7-9 to TRBJ1-2; 9 bases map to TRBD1. CDR3 bases: TGTGCCAGCAGCTTATTCCTGAGGGGGACAGGGTATGATGGCTACACCTTC. This gives the protein CASSLFLRGTGYDGYTF. The full variable domain, with the rest looked up from reference TRBV7-9 and TRBJ1-2, is DTGVSQNPRHKITKRGQNVTFRCDPISEHNRLYWYRQTLGQGPEFLTYFQNEAQLEKSRLLSDRFSAERPKGSFSTLEIQRTEQGDSAMYLCASSLFLRGTGYDGYTFGSGTRLTVV.